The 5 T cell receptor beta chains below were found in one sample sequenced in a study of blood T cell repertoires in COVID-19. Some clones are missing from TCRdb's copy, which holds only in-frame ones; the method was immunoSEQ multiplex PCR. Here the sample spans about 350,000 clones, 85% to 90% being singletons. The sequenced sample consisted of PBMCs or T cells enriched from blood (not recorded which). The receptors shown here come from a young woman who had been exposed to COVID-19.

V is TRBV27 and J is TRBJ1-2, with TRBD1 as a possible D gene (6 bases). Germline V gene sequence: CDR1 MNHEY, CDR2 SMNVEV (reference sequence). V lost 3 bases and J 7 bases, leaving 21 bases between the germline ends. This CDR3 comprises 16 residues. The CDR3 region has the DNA TGTGCCAGCAGTTTTCAGGCAGGGGAAAGGATGGTTGGCTACACCTTC. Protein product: CASSFQAGERMVGYTF.

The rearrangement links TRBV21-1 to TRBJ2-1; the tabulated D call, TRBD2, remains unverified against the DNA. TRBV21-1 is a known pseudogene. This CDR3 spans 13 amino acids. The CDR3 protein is CATTLGVDNEQFF. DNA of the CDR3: TGTGCCACGACGCTGGGAGTAGACAATGAGCAGTTCTTC.

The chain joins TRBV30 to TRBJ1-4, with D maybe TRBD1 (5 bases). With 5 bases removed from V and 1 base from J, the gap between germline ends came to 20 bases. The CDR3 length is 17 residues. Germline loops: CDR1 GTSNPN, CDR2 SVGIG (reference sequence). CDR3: CAWQRATGARTNEKLFF. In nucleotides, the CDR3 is TGTGCCTGGCAGCGGGCGACCGGGGCAAGAACTAATGAAAAACTGTTTTTT. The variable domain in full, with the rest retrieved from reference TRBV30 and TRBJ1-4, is SQTIHQWPATLVQPVGSPLSLECTVEGTSNPNLYWYRQAAGRGLQLLFYSVGIGQISSEVPQNLSASRPQDRQFILSSKKLLLSDSGFYLCAWQRATGARTNEKLFFGSGTQLSVL.

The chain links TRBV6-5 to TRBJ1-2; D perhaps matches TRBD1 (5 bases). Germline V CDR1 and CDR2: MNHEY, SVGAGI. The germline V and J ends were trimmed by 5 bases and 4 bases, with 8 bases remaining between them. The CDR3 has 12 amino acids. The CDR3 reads CASSRGSYGYTF. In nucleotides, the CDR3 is TGTGCCAGCAGTAGGGGATCCTATGGCTACACCTTC.

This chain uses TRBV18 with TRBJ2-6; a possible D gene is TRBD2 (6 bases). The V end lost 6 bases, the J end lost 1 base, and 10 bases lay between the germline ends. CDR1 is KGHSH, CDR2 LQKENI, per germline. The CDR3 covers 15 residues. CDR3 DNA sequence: TGTGCCAGCTCCCTGGGACTGTCTGGGGCCAACGTCCTGACTTTC. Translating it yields CASSLGLSGANVLTF.